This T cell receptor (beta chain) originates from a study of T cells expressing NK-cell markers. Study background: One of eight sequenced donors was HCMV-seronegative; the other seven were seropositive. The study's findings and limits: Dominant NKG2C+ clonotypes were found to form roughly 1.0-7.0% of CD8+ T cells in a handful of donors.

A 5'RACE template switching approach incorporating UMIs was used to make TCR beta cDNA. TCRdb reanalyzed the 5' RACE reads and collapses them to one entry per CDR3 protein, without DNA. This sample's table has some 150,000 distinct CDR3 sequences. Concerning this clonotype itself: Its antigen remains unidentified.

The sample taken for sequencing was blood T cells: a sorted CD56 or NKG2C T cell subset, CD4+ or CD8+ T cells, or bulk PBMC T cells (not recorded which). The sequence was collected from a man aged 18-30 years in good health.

The CDR3: CASSTPFSNQPQHF. This chain uses TRBV19 with TRBJ1-5. Germline V gives CDR1 LNHDA, CDR2 SQIVND (reference sequence). The length of the CDR3 is 14 residues.